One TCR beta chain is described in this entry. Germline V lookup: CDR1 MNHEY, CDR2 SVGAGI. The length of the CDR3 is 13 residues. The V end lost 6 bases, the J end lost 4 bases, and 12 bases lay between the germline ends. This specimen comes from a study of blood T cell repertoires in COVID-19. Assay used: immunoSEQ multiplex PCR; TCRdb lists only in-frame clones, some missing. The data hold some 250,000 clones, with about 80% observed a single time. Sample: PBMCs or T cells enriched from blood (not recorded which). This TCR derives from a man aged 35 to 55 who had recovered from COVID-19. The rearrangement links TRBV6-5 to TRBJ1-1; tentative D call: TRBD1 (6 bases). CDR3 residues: CASSSGAVTEAFF. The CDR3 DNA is TGTGCCAGCAGCTCAGGGGCGGTCACTGAAGCTTTCTTT.